These T cell receptor beta chains were read from a single sample in a study of control samples from healthy donors and cancer patients. Sequencing used immunoSEQ multiplex PCR; TCRdb keeps in-frame clones, though not all of them. Altogether about 160,000 clones are present, around nine tenths being singletons, with the ten largest covering around 11%. Sequencing was carried out using blood. These receptors came from a man aged 25 to 40 in good health. CDR3s include the opening cysteine and the closing phenylalanine or tryptophan. The D gene is left open where the match is weak. Clone size is not always given. Where it is, it says once, few, many or a class for expanded clones.

J gene	V gene	D gene	clone size	CDR3 protein	CDR3 DNA
TRBJ1-1	TRBV6-5	-	-	CASTAGPMNTEAFF	TGTGCCAGCACTGCGGGGCCGATGAACACTGAAGCTTTCTTT
TRBJ1-2	TRBV28	TRBD1	once	CASSSLMTGSHGYTF	TGTGCCAGCAGTTCCCTCATGACAGGGTCTCATGGCTACACCTTC
TRBJ1-1	TRBV11-3	-	-	CASSLSIGNTEAFF	TGTGCCAGCAGCTTATCAATCGGGAACACTGAAGCTTTCTTT
TRBJ2-7	TRBV6-5	-	-	CASRKGDTRSYEQYF	TGTGCCAGCAGAAAAGGGGATACTCGCTCCTACGAGCAGTACTTC
TRBJ1-1	TRBV7-9	-	-	CASSLTGGRNTEAFF	TGTGCCAGCAGCTTAACCGGGGGCCGGAACACTGAAGCTTTCTTT
TRBJ2-7	TRBV29-1	-	few	CSVEVAQEATSYEQYF	TGCAGCGTTGAAGTGGCTCAAGAGGCCACCTCCTACGAGCAGTACTTC
TRBJ1-3	TRBV12-5	-	-	CASGLGDNRNTIYF	TGTGCTAGTGGTTTGGGGGACAATAGAAACACCATATATTTT
TRBJ1-1	TRBV7-9	TRBD1	-	CASSLGQGNTEAFF	TGTGCCAGCAGCTTAGGACAGGGGAACACTGAAGCTTTCTTT
TRBJ2-7	TRBV10-3	-	-	CAISEYVYEQYF	TGTGCCATCAGTGAGTATGTCTACGAGCAGTACTTC
TRBJ2-2	TRBV19	TRBD2	few	CASSSFRRGTSAGTGELFF	TGTGCCAGTAGTAGTTTCCGTCGGGGGACCTCAGCGGGGACCGGGGAGCTGTTTTTT
TRBJ1-5	TRBV5-6	-	-	CASSPGSNRVFRNQPQHF	TGTGCCAGCAGCCCGGGAAGCAACAGGGTTTTTCGCAATCAGCCCCAGCATTTT